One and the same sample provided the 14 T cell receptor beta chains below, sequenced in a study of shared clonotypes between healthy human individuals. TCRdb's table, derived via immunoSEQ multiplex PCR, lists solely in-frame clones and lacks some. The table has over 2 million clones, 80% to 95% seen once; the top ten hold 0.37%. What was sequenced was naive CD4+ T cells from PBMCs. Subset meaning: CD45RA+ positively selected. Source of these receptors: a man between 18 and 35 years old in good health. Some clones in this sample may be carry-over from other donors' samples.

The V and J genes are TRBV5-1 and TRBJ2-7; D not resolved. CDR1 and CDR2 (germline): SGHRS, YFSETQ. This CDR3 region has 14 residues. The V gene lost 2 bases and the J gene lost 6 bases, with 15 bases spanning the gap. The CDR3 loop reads CASSFGGDRSEQYF. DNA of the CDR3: TGCGCCAGCAGCTTCGGTGGTGACCGGAGCGAGCAGTACTTC. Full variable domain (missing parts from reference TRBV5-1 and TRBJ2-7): KAGVTQTPRYLIKTRGQQVTLSCSPISGHRSVSWYQQTPGQGLQFLFEYFSETQRNKGNFPGRFSGRQFSNSRSEMNVSTLELGDSALYLCASSFGGDRSEQYFGPGTRLTVT.

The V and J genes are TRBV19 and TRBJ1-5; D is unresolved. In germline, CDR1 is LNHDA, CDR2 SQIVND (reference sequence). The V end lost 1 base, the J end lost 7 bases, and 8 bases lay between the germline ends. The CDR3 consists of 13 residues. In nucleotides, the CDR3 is TGTGCCAGTAGTATAGTTTCGTGGCAGCCCCAGCATTTT. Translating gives CASSIVSWQPQHF. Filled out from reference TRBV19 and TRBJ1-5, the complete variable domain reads DGGITQSPKYLFRKEGQNVTLSCEQNLNHDAMYWYRQDPGQGLRLIYYSQIVNDFQKGDIAEGYSVSREKKESFPLTVTSAQKNPTAFYLCASSIVSWQPQHFGDGTRLSIL.

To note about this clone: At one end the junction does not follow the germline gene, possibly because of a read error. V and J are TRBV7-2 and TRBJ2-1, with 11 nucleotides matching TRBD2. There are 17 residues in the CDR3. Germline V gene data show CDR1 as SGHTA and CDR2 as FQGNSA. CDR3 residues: CASSVAGTSGHYNEQFF. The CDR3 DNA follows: TGTGCCAGCAGCGTAGCCGGGACTAGCGGCCACTACAATGAGCAGTTCTTC.

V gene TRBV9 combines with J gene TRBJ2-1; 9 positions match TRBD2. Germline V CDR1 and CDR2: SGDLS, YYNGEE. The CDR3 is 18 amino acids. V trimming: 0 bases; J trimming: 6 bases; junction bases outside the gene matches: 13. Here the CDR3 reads CASSVDLGGRDLVNEQFF. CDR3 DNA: TGTGCCAGCAGCGTAGATTTGGGCGGGAGGGATCTAGTCAATGAGCAGTTCTTC.

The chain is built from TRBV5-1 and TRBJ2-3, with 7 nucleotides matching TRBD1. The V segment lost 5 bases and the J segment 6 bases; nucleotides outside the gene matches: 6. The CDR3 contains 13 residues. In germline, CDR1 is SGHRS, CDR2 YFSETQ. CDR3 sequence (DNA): TGCGCCAGCAGGCCAGGGGGTGATGATACGCAGTATTTT. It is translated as CASRPGGDDTQYF.

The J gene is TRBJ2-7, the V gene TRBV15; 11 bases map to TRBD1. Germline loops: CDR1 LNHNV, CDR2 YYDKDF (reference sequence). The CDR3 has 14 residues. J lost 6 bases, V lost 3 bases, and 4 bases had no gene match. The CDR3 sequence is CATSSRTGGFEQYF. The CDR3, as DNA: TGTGCCACCAGCAGCCGGACAGGGGGCTTCGAGCAGTACTTC.

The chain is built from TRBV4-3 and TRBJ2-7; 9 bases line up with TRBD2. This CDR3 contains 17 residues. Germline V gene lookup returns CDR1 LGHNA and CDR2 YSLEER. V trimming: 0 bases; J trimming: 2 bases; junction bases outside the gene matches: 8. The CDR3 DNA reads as TGCGCCAGCAGCCAAGAACAGGGGACTAGCTTCCCCTACGAGCAGTACTTC. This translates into CASSQEQGTSFPYEQYF.

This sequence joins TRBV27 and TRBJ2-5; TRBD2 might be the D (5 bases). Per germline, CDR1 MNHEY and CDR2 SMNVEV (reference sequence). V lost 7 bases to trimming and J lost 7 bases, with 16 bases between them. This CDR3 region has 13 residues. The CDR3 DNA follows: TGTGCCAGCACGACCCGGGGATTGGGGACCCAGTACTTC. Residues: CASTTRGLGTQYF.

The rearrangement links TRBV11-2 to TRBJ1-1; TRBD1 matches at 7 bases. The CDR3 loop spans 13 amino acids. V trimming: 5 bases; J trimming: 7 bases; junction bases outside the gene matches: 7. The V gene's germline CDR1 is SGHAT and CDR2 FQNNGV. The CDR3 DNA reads TGTGCCAGCAGCCCAGGGGGGCCTGGTGAAGCTTTCTTT. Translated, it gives CASSPGGPGEAFF.

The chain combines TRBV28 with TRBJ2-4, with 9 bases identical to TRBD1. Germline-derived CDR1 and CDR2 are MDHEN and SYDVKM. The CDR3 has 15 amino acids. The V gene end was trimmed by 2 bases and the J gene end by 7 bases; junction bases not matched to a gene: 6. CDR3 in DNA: TGTGCCAGCAGTTTACTAGGGACAGGGTTGAACATTCAGTACTTC. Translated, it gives CASSLLGTGLNIQYF.

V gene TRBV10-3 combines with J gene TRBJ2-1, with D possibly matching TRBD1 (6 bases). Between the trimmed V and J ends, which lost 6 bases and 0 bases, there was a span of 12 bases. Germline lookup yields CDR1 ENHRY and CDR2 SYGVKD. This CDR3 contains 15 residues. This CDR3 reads CAISLQGNSYNEQFF. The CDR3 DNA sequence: TGTGCCATCAGCCTACAGGGAAACTCCTACAATGAGCAGTTCTTC.

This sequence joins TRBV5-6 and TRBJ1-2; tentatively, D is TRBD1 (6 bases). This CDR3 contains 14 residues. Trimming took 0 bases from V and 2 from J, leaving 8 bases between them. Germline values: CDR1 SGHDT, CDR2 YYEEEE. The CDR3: CASSLGDKNYGYTF. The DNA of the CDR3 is TGTGCCAGCAGCTTGGGGGACAAAAACTATGGCTACACCTTC.

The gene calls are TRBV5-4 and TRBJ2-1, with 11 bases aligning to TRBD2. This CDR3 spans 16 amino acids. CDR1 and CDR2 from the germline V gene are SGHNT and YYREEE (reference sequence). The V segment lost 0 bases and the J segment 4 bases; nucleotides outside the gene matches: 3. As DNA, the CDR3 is TGTGCCAGCAGCTTGGGAACTAGCGGGAGATACAATGAGCAGTTCTTC. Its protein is CASSLGTSGRYNEQFF.

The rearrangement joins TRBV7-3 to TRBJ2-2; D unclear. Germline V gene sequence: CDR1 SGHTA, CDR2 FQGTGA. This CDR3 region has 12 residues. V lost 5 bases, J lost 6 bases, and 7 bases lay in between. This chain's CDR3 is CASSTLPGELFF. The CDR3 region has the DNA TGTGCCAGCAGCACCCTACCCGGGGAGCTGTTTTTT.